Here is one TCR beta chain with its context. The source of the sample is a study of blood T cell repertoires in COVID-19. On the study more broadly: COVID-19 samples, acute and convalescent, were from the United States, Italy and Spain. The analysed material was cDNA or gDNA that came from T cells, B-cell-depleted T cells, or PBMCs.

The CDR3 spans 16 residues. Germline loops: CDR1 MDHEN, CDR2 SYDVKM. V lost 5 bases and J lost 3, with 20 bases in between. In the study's own analysis: Counts of nucleated cells, estimated from reference gene primer amplification, were obtained. Method: immunoSEQ multiplex PCR; TCRdb's copy keeps in-frame clones and lacks some. The DNA gave D and trimming, while V, J and clone size come from that table. Of more than 11,000 clones in the sample, roughly nine tenths were seen once. The rearrangement uses TRBV28 and TRBJ2-7; D is possibly TRBD2 (7 bases). The source is a man aged 45-60 years with active COVID-19. The sample comprised peripheral blood. CDR3 in amino acids: CASSTPRGAPYYEQYF. The DNA of the CDR3 is TGTGCCAGCAGTACCCCCCGGGGGGCCCCCTACTACGAGCAGTACTTC.